This record concerns one TCR beta chain sequence. This sample was included in a study of blood T cell repertoires in COVID-19. Whole-study context: There were acute and convalescent COVID-19 samples, and they came from the United States, Italy and Spain.

Profiled with immunoSEQ multiplex PCR; TCRdb holds only in-frame clones, not every one. Of under 85,000 clones in the sample, approximately 89% were seen once. Germline V CDR1 and CDR2: MNHEY, SVGAGI. V was pared by 6 bases and J by 7 bases, with 6 bases of the junction left unmatched. The CDR3 runs 13 residues. V usage is TRBV6-5 and J usage is TRBJ1-2, with 9 positions matching TRBD1. The origin of this receptor is a man aged 70 or older with active or convalescent COVID-19. The sample consisted of peripheral blood. CDR3 coding DNA: TGTGCCAGCAGGCAACAGGGGGCACCTGGCTACACCTTC. Its translation is CASRQQGAPGYTF.